This T cell receptor (beta chain) was documented in a study of T cells after yellow fever vaccination. There are many counts of this clonotype. Each CDR3 protein is one row after TCRdb ran MiXCR on the 5' RACE reads. The data contain a few hundred thousand distinct CDR3 sequences, approximately 10% of them seen just once; the ten biggest clones take up 18%. This CDR3 spans 10 amino acids. The V end lost 4 bases, the J end lost 10 bases, and 7 bases lay between the germline ends. CDR1 is SGHTA and CDR2 is FQGNSA in the germline V gene. This receptor was identified in a man in his late teens or twenties who received the YFV17D yellow fever vaccine. The chain employs TRBV7-2 and TRBJ1-1; no clear D gene. Source: PBMCs, taken on the day of the first yellow fever vaccination. The CDR3 protein is CASSSDGAFF. CDR3 nucleotides: TGTGCCAGCAGCTCCGACGGAGCTTTCTTT.